This T cell receptor beta chain was sequenced for a study of blood T cell repertoires in COVID-19. Study overall: Some COVID-19 samples were acute and others convalescent; all came from the United States, Italy and Spain.

CDR1 and CDR2 from the germline V gene are KGHDR and SFDVKD. V shed 6 bases and J shed 4 bases, with 12 bases lying between them. The CDR3 spans 14 residues. In the authors' methods: By means of reference gene primer amplification, nucleated cell counts were estimated. Profiling relied on immunoSEQ multiplex PCR, and the TCRdb table lists in-frame clones only, not all of them. Clone size and V and J calls were adopted from that table, with D and trimming inferred from the DNA. This table has 65,000 to 85,000 clones, approximately 90% appearing once. The sequenced material came from peripheral blood. The V call is TRBV24-1, the J call TRBJ1-3; a weak D match, TRBD1 (6 bases). The receptor was derived from a man aged 50-59 years with acute or convalescent COVID-19. For the CDR3, the DNA is TGTGCCACCAGTCCCAGGGGCCCCGGAAACACCATATATTTT. Its protein is CATSPRGPGNTIYF.